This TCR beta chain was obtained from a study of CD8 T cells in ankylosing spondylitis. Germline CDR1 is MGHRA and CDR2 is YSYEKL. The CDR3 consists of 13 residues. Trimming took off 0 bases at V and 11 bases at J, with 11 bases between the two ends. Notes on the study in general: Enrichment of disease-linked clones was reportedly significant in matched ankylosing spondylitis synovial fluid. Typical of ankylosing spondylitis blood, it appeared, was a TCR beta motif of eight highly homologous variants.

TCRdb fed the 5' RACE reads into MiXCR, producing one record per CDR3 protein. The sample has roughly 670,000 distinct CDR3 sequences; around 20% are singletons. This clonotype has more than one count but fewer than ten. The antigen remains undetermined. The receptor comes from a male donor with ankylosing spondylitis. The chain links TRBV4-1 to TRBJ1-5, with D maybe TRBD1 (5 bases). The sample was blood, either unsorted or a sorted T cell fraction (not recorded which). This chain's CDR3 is CASSQDMGTSQHF. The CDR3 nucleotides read TGCGCCAGCAGCCAAGACATGGGGACGTCCCAGCATTTT.